The 20 T cell receptor beta chains below were found in one sample sequenced in a study of blood T cell repertoires in COVID-19. Clones were read by immunoSEQ multiplex PCR, and TCRdb kept only the in-frame ones, dropping some. The sample carries 250,000 to 350,000 clones, over 80% recorded once. Specimen: peripheral blood. These receptors all stem from a woman between 50 and 59 years old with COVID-19, enrolled during active disease.

This chain connects TRBV6-5 to TRBJ2-5; D gene uncertain. The germline CDR1 and CDR2 sequences are MNHEY and SVGAGI. This CDR3 contains 13 residues. V lost 5 bases to trimming and J lost 5 bases, with 12 bases between them. The CDR3 DNA reads TGTGCCAGCAGTAGAGATCCTTCGGAGACCCAGTACTTC. It encodes CASSRDPSETQYF.

The genes are TRBV5-1 and TRBJ2-6, with D tentatively TRBD2 (6 bases). Germline CDR1 reads SGHRS; CDR2 reads YFSETQ. The V and J ends lost 1 base and 2 bases respectively, with 16 bases between them. The CDR3 covers 18 residues. The CDR3 DNA reads as TGCGCCAGCAGCTTGTGGAAGGGACTTACGACTGGGGCCAACGTCCTGACTTTC. Protein sequence: CASSLWKGLTTGANVLTF.

The chain couples TRBV12-3 or TRBV12-4 to TRBJ2-1; 7 nucleotides agree with TRBD1. The CDR3 runs to 12 residues. With V trimmed by 4 bases and J by 8 bases, 2 bases remained unmatched. In nucleotides, the CDR3 is TGTGCCAGCAGTTCTACAGGGGATGAGCAGTTCTTC. Residues: CASSSTGDEQFF.

The chain combines TRBV18 with TRBJ2-3; D unclear. Germline V gene lookup returns CDR1 KGHSH and CDR2 LQKENI. Trimming shortened V by 3 bases and J by 5 bases, and 9 bases separated the two germline ends. CDR3 length: 13 amino acids. For the CDR3, the DNA is TGTGCCAGCTCACCCAGCGAGGAAGATACGCAGTATTTT. The encoded protein is CASSPSEEDTQYF.

The chain employs TRBV18 and TRBJ2-7; TRBD2 aligns across 7 bases. The CDR3 has 12 residues. Germline V lookup: CDR1 KGHSH, CDR2 LQKENI. The trim removed 6 bases at V and 4 bases at J, leaving 3 bases unmatched. The DNA for the CDR3 is TGTGCCAGCTCCGGGGAGGGGTACGAGCAGTACTTC. It is translated as CASSGEGYEQYF.

This chain joins TRBV24-1 and TRBJ2-3; D remains ambiguous. Germline V gene lookup returns CDR1 KGHDR and CDR2 SFDVKD. The CDR3 runs 15 residues. V shed 4 bases and J shed 4 bases, with 14 bases lying between them. CDR3 coding DNA: TGTGCCACCAGTGACCCCAGGTCTATCGCAGATACGCAGTATTTT. Translated: CATSDPRSIADTQYF.

The chain employs TRBV5-1 and TRBJ2-1, with D unclear. The CDR3 is 14 amino acids. Germline-derived CDR1 and CDR2 are SGHRS and YFSETQ. The V end lost 0 bases, the J end lost 4 bases, and 8 bases lay between the germline ends. CDR3 nucleotides: TGCGCCAGCAGCTTGGCCCAGTATTACAATGAGCAGTTCTTC. It yields the protein CASSLAQYYNEQFF.

The rearrangement joins TRBV27 to TRBJ1-1; perhaps TRBD1 as D (6 bases). The CDR3 covers 16 residues. Trimming cost V 4 bases and J 0 bases, with 15 bases left between them. CDR1 and CDR2 from the germline V gene are MNHEY and SMNVEV (reference sequence). The CDR3 DNA is TGTGCCAGCAGTTACAAACAGGGATGGGTGAACACTGAAGCTTTCTTT. Translating it yields CASSYKQGWVNTEAFF.

This chain uses TRBV24-1 with TRBJ2-2; 7 nucleotides match TRBD1. V was clipped by 9 bases and J by 1 base; unmatched bases: 7. CDR3 length: 15 residues. Germline assignment: CDR1 KGHDR and CDR2 SFDVKD. The CDR3 DNA follows: TGTGCCACCGCTACCGGGACAGTGAACACCGGGGAGCTGTTTTTT. Amino acid sequence: CATATGTVNTGELFF.

V and J are TRBV14 and TRBJ2-1; D might be TRBD2 (5 bases). This CDR3 has 17 residues. Germline V gives CDR1 SGHDN, CDR2 FVKESK. V was cut by 1 base and J by 8 bases, with 21 bases left in between. This CDR3 reads CASSQGSSFGRGHEQFF. In nucleotides, the CDR3 is TGTGCCAGCAGCCAAGGGTCGTCTTTCGGGCGAGGGCATGAGCAGTTCTTC.

CDR3 region: CASRRTQQTYEQYF. CDR3 coding DNA: TGTGCCAGCAGAAGGACACAACAGACCTACGAGCAGTACTTC. This rearrangement joins TRBV2 to TRBJ2-7, with D possibly TRBD1 on 5 matching bases. Looked up from germline, CDR1 is SNHLY and CDR2 is FYNNEI. Trimming cost V 6 bases and J 2 bases, with 14 bases left between them. CDR3 length: 14 residues.

J is TRBJ1-3 and V is TRBV25-1; D perhaps matches TRBD1 (5 bases). The ends were cut back, 10 bases at V and 1 base at J, with 11 bases in the middle. This CDR3 spans 13 amino acids. Germline loops: CDR1 MGHDK, CDR2 SYGVNS. The CDR3 loop reads CATGQGSGNTIYF. CDR3 nucleotide sequence: TGTGCCACCGGGCAGGGTTCTGGAAACACCATATATTTT.

The chain links TRBV6-5 to TRBJ1-2; a possible D gene is TRBD1 (5 bases). This CDR3 comprises 14 residues. Germline values: CDR1 MNHEY, CDR2 SVGAGI. Trimming removed 0 bases from V and 4 bases from J, with 9 bases in between. This CDR3 is CASSYSGRAYGYTF. The CDR3 nucleotides read TGTGCCAGCAGTTACTCGGGCAGGGCCTATGGCTACACCTTC.

This chain uses TRBV1 with TRBJ2-3; the table names TRBD2, a call not compared with the DNA. TRBV1 is reported as a pseudogene. This CDR3 has 15 residues. Here the CDR3 reads CTSSQGGRAVGTQYF. The CDR3 DNA reads as TGCACCAGCAGCCAAGGTGGGAGGGCCGTCGGGACGCAGTATTTT.

The chain joins TRBV30 to TRBJ2-1; 9 bases map to TRBD1. With V trimmed by 2 bases and J by 6 bases, 5 bases remained unmatched. This CDR3 has 14 residues. Germline V gene sequence: CDR1 GTSNPN, CDR2 SVGIG (reference sequence). Here the CDR3 reads CAWSLRDRVNEQFF. The CDR3 bases are TGTGCCTGGAGTCTCCGGGACAGGGTCAATGAGCAGTTCTTC.

The chain couples TRBV9 to TRBJ2-1; a weak D match, TRBD2 (6 bases). CDR3 length equals 16 residues. Germline V gives CDR1 SGDLS, CDR2 YYNGEE. Trimming cost V 2 bases and J 0 bases, with 12 bases left between them. The CDR3 is CASSVTLASSYNEQFF. In DNA form, the CDR3 reads TGTGCCAGCAGCGTCACCCTAGCGAGCTCCTACAATGAGCAGTTCTTC.

This clone was seen repeatedly, ten times or more. This chain links TRBV11-3 with TRBJ1-2, with TRBD1 identical over 8 bases. The V segment lost 4 bases and the J segment 6 bases; nucleotides outside the gene matches: 13. Germline V CDR1 and CDR2: SGHNT, YENEEA. The CDR3 is made up of 16 amino acids. CDR3 amino acids: CASSWGTQGAGDGYTF. In DNA form, the CDR3 reads TGTGCCAGCAGCTGGGGGACGCAGGGGGCAGGCGATGGCTACACCTTC.

This clone was picked up a small number of times. This sequence joins TRBV23-1 and TRBJ1-5; TRBD1 matches 7 bases. TRBV23-1 is an open reading frame, and its role is uncertain. With 2 bases clipped from V and 5 bases from J, the junction kept 6 bases outside the gene matches. The CDR3 has 15 residues. The CDR3 is CASSQIWDSDQPQHF. The DNA for the CDR3 is TGCGCCAGCAGTCAAATCTGGGACAGTGATCAGCCCCAGCATTTT.

The V gene is TRBV10-3, the J gene TRBJ2-7, with a tentative D call TRBD2 (6 bases). The length of the CDR3 is 15 residues. Germline CDR1 and CDR2: ENHRY and SYGVKD. Trimming shortened V by 5 bases and J by 4 bases, and 18 bases separated the two germline ends. CDR3 region: CAISPWGGVQYEQYF. The CDR3 coding sequence is TGTGCCATCAGTCCGTGGGGCGGGGTACAATACGAGCAGTACTTC.

The chain recombines TRBV6-1 with TRBJ1-1; possible D gene TRBD1, 5 bases. Germline CDR1 reads MNHNS; CDR2 reads SASEGT. The CDR3 has 14 residues. V lost 3 bases and J lost 0, with 8 bases in between. The CDR3 loop is CASSERGLNTEAFF. The DNA of the CDR3 is TGTGCCAGCAGTGAGCGGGGCCTGAACACTGAAGCTTTCTTT.